The 20 T cell receptor beta chains presented below share a single source sample, sequenced in a study of blood T cell repertoires in COVID-19 (dated by TCRdb to about 2020). The method behind the library was the immunoSEQ multiplex PCR assay. TCRdb took over this immuneACCESS table, retaining in-frame rearrangements with V and J assigned. Such tables are incomplete; in checked studies, under half of the missing clones stem from an unresolved V gene, and the remainder is unexplained. Counted in this sample were hundreds of thousands of clones; about 90% of them appeared once. Of the sample, roughly 1.5% is held by the ten largest clones. Specimen: PBMCs or T cells enriched from blood (not recorded which). The receptors here all came from a woman under 30 with acute COVID-19.

V usage is TRBV28 and J usage is TRBJ2-7, with a weak D call TRBD1 (6 bases). Between the trimmed V and J ends, which lost 3 bases and 6 bases, there was a span of 9 bases. Germline V gene lookup returns CDR1 MDHEN and CDR2 SYDVKM. The CDR3 loop spans 12 amino acids. The CDR3 DNA is TGTGCCAGCAGTTTTACAGGGTTCGAGCAGTACTTC. Its protein product is CASSFTGFEQYF.

This sequence joins TRBV5-1 and TRBJ1-2; 10 bases map to TRBD1. CDR3 length: 16 amino acids. V lost 0 bases and J lost 7; bases outside the gene matches: 9. Germline V lookup: CDR1 SGHRS, CDR2 YFSETQ. The CDR3 DNA sequence: TGCGCCAGCAGCTTGGCGACAGGGGGCGCGTTACGTGGCTACACCTTC. Protein product: CASSLATGGALRGYTF.

This chain connects TRBV4-2 to TRBJ2-1; 8 bases are a match to TRBD2. The germline V gene encodes CDR1 LGHNA and CDR2 YNFKEQ. The CDR3 contains 16 residues. V lost 0 bases, J lost 9 bases, and 10 bases stayed unmatched. This chain's CDR3 is CASSQEYGTSQSEQFF. The CDR3 bases are TGTGCCAGCAGCCAAGAATATGGGACTAGTCAAAGTGAGCAGTTCTTC.

This clone was picked up one time. The gene calls are TRBV27 and TRBJ2-6, with D perhaps TRBD1 (6 bases). Germline assignment: CDR1 MNHEY and CDR2 SMNVEV (reference sequence). V lost 4 bases and J lost 1, with 8 bases in between. This CDR3 has 15 residues. This CDR3 reads CASSSTGSGANVLTF. CDR3 DNA: TGTGCCAGCAGTTCTACAGGGTCTGGGGCCAACGTCCTGACTTTC.

The chain combines TRBV5-1 with TRBJ2-1, with 8 bases aligning to TRBD1. Trimming removed 7 bases from V and 1 base from J; junction bases left unmatched: 1. From germline, CDR1 is SGHRS and CDR2 YFSETQ. The CDR3 is 13 amino acids. CDR3: CASWTGSYNEQFF. The CDR3 DNA is TGCGCCAGCTGGACAGGGTCCTACAATGAGCAGTTCTTC.

The table lists this clone with a count of one. This rearrangement joins TRBV25-1 to TRBJ2-1; 15 bases are shared with TRBD2. The CDR3 has 17 amino acids. Trimming removed 6 bases from V and 6 bases from J; junction bases left unmatched: 9. The V gene's germline CDR1 is MGHDK and CDR2 SYGVNS. In nucleotides, the CDR3 is TGTGCCAGCAGGACGTCCGGGACTAGCGGGAGGAGCAATGAGCAGTTCTTC. It encodes CASRTSGTSGRSNEQFF.

This clone was picked up one time. The V gene is TRBV11-2, the J gene TRBJ2-1; D is perhaps TRBD1 (7 bases). The CDR3 extends over 18 amino acids. Between the trimmed V and J ends, which lost 6 bases and 0 bases, there was a span of 21 bases. Germline assignment: CDR1 SGHAT and CDR2 FQNNGV. In DNA, the CDR3 is TGTGCCAGCAGACGAGGGGGGACAGATTATAGCTCCTACAATGAGCAGTTCTTC. Translating gives CASRRGGTDYSSYNEQFF.

J is TRBJ1-2 and V is TRBV28; the D gene is possibly TRBD1 (5 bases). The V and J ends lost 5 bases and 5 bases respectively, with 15 bases between them. The CDR3 runs 14 residues. Germline V gene data show CDR1 as MDHEN and CDR2 as SYDVKM. The CDR3 DNA sequence: TGTGCCAGCAGTGAATCCCAGGGAAGGTATGGCTACACCTTC. Residues: CASSESQGRYGYTF.

CDR3 sequence (DNA): TGCGCCAGCAGCTTGTCCTCACATAATTATCCTGGCGGGAGGGCCCGAGATACGCAGTATTTT. Its translation: CASSLSSHNYPGGRARDTQYF. The genes are TRBV5-1 and TRBJ2-3; TRBD2 aligns across 9 bases. The V gene end was trimmed by 1 base and the J gene end by 5 bases; junction bases not matched to a gene: 23. CDR1 and CDR2 from the germline V gene are SGHRS and YFSETQ. The CDR3 loop spans 21 amino acids. Looking up the rest from reference TRBV5-1 and TRBJ2-3 gives the full variable domain: KAGVTQTPRYLIKTRGQQVTLSCSPISGHRSVSWYQQTPGQGLQFLFEYFSETQRNKGNFPGRFSGRQFSNSRSEMNVSTLELGDSALYLCASSLSSHNYPGGRARDTQYFGPGTRLTVL.

The chain has TRBV28 and TRBJ2-7; 9 bases fit TRBD2. This CDR3 contains 15 residues. V lost 6 bases and J lost 3; bases outside the gene matches: 9. Germline values: CDR1 MDHEN, CDR2 SYDVKM. In nucleotides, the CDR3 is TGTGCCAGCAGACCTACTAGCGGGCCGAGCTACGAGCAGTACTTC. Translated: CASRPTSGPSYEQYF. Full variable domain (missing parts from reference TRBV28 and TRBJ2-7): DVKVTQSSRYLVKRTGEKVFLECVQDMDHENMFWYRQDPGLGLRLIYFSYDVKMKEKGDIPEGYSVSREKKERFSLILESASTNQTSMYLCASRPTSGPSYEQYFGPGTRLTVT.

The V gene is TRBV4-1, the J gene TRBJ1-5, with 7 nucleotides matching TRBD1. CDR3 length: 14 residues. The V gene end was trimmed by 8 bases and the J gene end by 2 bases; junction bases not matched to a gene: 6. Germline CDR1 is MGHRA and CDR2 is YSYEKL. CDR3 coding DNA: TGCGCCAGCGGAGGGACAGTCGGCAATCAGCCCCAGCATTTT. Its protein is CASGGTVGNQPQHF.

The sample holds one count of this clone. The CDR3: CASRAFDRGRRSRTEAFF. In nucleotides, the CDR3 is TGTGCCAGCCGAGCTTTTGACAGGGGGCGCAGGAGTCGTACTGAAGCTTTCTTT. V and J are TRBV28 and TRBJ1-1; 10 bases are a match to TRBD1. J was trimmed by 5 bases and V by 8 bases; bases with no gene match: 20. CDR3 length: 18 residues. Looked up from germline, CDR1 is MDHEN and CDR2 is SYDVKM.

The chain couples TRBV10-2 to TRBJ2-1, with 8 bases lining up with TRBD2. Trimming at V came to 7 bases and at J to 6 bases, leaving 2 bases not matched to a gene. Germline values: CDR1 WSHSY, CDR2 SAAADI. This CDR3 region has 12 residues. The CDR3 DNA follows: TGCGCCAGCAACCGGGGGGGCAATGAGCAGTTCTTC. The encoded protein is CASNRGGNEQFF.

The CDR3 loop is CASSLLPTGSPTNEKLFF. Here the CDR3 DNA reads TGCGCCAGCAGCTTGTTACCGACAGGGTCCCCTACTAATGAAAAACTGTTTTTT. This chain links TRBV5-1 with TRBJ1-4, with 7 bases aligning to TRBD1. The CDR3 is made up of 18 amino acids. CDR1 is SGHRS and CDR2 is YFSETQ in the germline V gene. Trimming took 1 base from V and 2 from J; bases not matched to a gene: 11.

This rearrangement joins TRBV5-1 to TRBJ1-4; D gene unclear. Germline values: CDR1 SGHRS, CDR2 YFSETQ. CDR3 length: 15 amino acids. Deletions cut 6 bases from V and 0 bases from J, with 12 bases between. The CDR3 sequence is CASTLSISTNEKLFF. The CDR3 nucleotides are TGCGCCAGCACCCTTAGTATCTCAACTAATGAAAAACTGTTTTTT.

This chain connects TRBV28 to TRBJ2-2; D is perhaps TRBD1 (6 bases). Germline-derived CDR1 and CDR2 are MDHEN and SYDVKM. There are 17 residues in the CDR3. The ends were cut back, 1 base at V and 3 bases at J, with 15 bases in the middle. This CDR3 is CASSLYLVTGHTGELFF. DNA for the CDR3: TGTGCCAGCAGTTTATATCTCGTGACAGGCCACACCGGGGAGCTGTTTTTT.

The chain couples TRBV19 to TRBJ1-3; 8 positions agree with TRBD1. Looked up from germline, CDR1 is LNHDA and CDR2 is SQIVND (reference sequence). The CDR3 covers 17 residues. Trimming at V came to 4 bases and at J to 3 bases, leaving 11 bases not matched to a gene. DNA for the CDR3: TGTGCCAGTAGTACGTGGGACAGGTGGATGCATGGAAACACCATATATTTT. It encodes CASSTWDRWMHGNTIYF.

This clone was found a few times. The chain joins TRBV5-1 to TRBJ2-1, with a possible D match to TRBD2 (5 bases). The CDR3 has 11 amino acids. Germline V gene data show CDR1 as SGHRS and CDR2 as YFSETQ. The V end lost 0 bases, the J end lost 15 bases, and 10 bases lay between the germline ends. CDR3 in amino acids: CASSLGVAMFF. CDR3 in DNA: TGCGCCAGCAGCTTGGGAGTAGCGATGTTCTTC.

The chain links TRBV28 to TRBJ1-6; a weak D match, TRBD1 (6 bases). CDR3 length equals 17 residues. Looked up from germline, CDR1 is MDHEN and CDR2 is SYDVKM. The ends were cut back, 5 bases at V and 8 bases at J, with 22 bases in the middle. CDR3 nucleotide sequence: TGTGCCAGCAGTCCCCCCCTGACAGGATTAATGGATTCACCCCTCCACTTT. Translating gives CASSPPLTGLMDSPLHF.

This clone was counted ten times or more. J is TRBJ2-7 and V is TRBV10-2; 11 bases match TRBD2. V was pared by 5 bases and J by 3 bases, with 3 bases of the junction left unmatched. The CDR3 is 14 residues long. Germline V lookup: CDR1 WSHSY, CDR2 SAAADI. The CDR3 nucleotides read TGCGCCAGCAGTCACGGGACTAGCGGCTACGAGCAGTACTTC. This codes for CASSHGTSGYEQYF.